The clone carrying this T cell receptor (beta chain) was seen just once. Its antigen is currently unknown. Other nucleotide sequences in the sample specify the same CDR3. This entry comes from a study of Ad26.COV2.S vaccination and SARS-CoV-2 variants. Overall study: Donor was in the COV1001 Ad26.COV2.S trial arm. Dosing was one shot or two shots 56 days apart.

The treatment here: roughly 19 received Ad26.COV2.S at low or high dose, single or two shots; about 5 received placebo; per-sample allocation not given. Sample collection was performed on day 63 after the first vaccine or placebo injection. Boston hosted the donor, who was an adult aged 18-55 years. TCRdb keeps only in-frame clones here, not all; method: immunoSEQ multiplex PCR. The table records 450,000 to 550,000 clones, roughly nine tenths of them present only once. Germline CDR1 reads SGHAT; CDR2 reads FQNNGV. Trimming removed 1 base from V and 1 base from J; junction bases left unmatched: 5. The CDR3 consists of 17 residues. Study-level results: Similar non-spike TCR breadth was observed in recipients of vaccine and of placebo.

This clonotype originated in a person between 18 and 65 years old who received the Ad26.COV2.S COVID-19 vaccine or a placebo. Specimen: peripheral blood, collected in a trial of Ad26.COV2.S vaccine versus placebo. The J gene is TRBJ2-3, the V gene TRBV11-2, with 10 bases aligning to TRBD2. DNA for the CDR3: TGTGCCAGCAGCTTAGTTCGTCTAGCGGGGGGCACAGATACGCAGTATTTT. This encodes CASSLVRLAGGTDTQYF.